This T cell receptor (beta chain) was sequenced during a study of CD8 T cells in ankylosing spondylitis. Study results and caveats: Characteristic of ankylosing spondylitis blood, it appeared, was a TCR beta motif comprising about eight highly homologous variants.

V lost 7 bases and J lost 1, with 11 bases in between. CDR3 length: 14 amino acids. Germline V gene data show CDR1 as MNHNS and CDR2 as SASEGT. In TCRdb, the 5' RACE reads were re-called with MiXCR into one record per CDR3 protein. This sample has around 490,000 distinct CDR3 sequences; approximately 5.3% occur once, and the top ten carry roughly 3.5%. This clonotype was observed many times. Its antigen is currently unknown. The sequenced material came from blood, either unsorted or a sorted T cell fraction (not recorded which). The receptor's source is a male donor with ankylosing spondylitis. J is TRBJ2-1 and V is TRBV6-1; D remains ambiguous. The CDR3 sequence is CASMGTLSYNEQFF. The DNA of the CDR3 is TGTGCCAGCATGGGCACCTTATCCTACAATGAGCAGTTCTTC.